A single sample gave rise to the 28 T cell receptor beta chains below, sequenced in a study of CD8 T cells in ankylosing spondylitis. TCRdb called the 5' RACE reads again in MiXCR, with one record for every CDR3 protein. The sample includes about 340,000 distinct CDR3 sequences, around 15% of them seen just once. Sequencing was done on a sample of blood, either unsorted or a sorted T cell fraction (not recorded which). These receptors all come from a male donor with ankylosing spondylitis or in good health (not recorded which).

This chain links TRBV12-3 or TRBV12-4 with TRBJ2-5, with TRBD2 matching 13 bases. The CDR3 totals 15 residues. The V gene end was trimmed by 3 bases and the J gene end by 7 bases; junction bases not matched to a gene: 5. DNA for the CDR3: TGTGCCAGCAGTTTCACTAGCGGGGGGGCTGGGACCCAGTACTTC. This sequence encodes CASSFTSGGAGTQYF.

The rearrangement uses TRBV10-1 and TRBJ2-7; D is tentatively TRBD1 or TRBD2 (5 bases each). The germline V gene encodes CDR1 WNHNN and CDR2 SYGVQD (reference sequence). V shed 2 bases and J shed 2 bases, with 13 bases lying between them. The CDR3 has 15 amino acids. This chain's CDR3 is CASSEGTGPPYEQYF. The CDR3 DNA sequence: TGCGCCAGCAGTGAGGGAACGGGGCCCCCCTACGAGCAGTACTTC.

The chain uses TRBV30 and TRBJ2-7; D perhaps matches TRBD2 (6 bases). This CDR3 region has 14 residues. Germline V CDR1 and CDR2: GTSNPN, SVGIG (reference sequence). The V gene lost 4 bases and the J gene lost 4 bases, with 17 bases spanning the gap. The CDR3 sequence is CAWTSGDGDYEQYF. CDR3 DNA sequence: TGTGCCTGGACATCGGGGGATGGGGATTACGAGCAGTACTTC.

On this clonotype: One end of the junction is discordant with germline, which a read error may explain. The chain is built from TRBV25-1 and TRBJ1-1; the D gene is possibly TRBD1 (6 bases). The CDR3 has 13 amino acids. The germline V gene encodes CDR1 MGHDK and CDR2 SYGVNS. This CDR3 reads CASSYREDTQAFF. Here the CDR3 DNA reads TGTGCCAGCAGTTACAGGGAGGACACTCAAGCTTTCTTT.

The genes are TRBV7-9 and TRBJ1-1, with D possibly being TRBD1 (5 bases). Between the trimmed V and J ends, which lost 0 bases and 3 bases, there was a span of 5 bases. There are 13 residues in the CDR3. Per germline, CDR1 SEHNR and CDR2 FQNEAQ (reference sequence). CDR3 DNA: TGTGCCAGCAGCTTAGCGGGGGACACTGAAGCTTTCTTT. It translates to CASSLAGDTEAFF.

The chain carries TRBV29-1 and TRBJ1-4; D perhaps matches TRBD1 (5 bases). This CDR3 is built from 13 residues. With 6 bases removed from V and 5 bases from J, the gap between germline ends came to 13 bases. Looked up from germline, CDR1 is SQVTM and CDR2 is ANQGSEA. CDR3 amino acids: CSVSRDGNEKLFF. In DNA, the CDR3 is TGCAGCGTAAGCAGGGACGGGAATGAAAAACTGTTTTTT. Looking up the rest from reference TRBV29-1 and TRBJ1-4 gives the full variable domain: SAVISQKPSRDICQRGTSLTIQCQVDSQVTMMFWYRQQPGQSLTLIATANQGSEATYESGFVIDKFPISRPNLTFSTLTVSNMSPEDSSIYLCSVSRDGNEKLFFGSGTQLSVL.

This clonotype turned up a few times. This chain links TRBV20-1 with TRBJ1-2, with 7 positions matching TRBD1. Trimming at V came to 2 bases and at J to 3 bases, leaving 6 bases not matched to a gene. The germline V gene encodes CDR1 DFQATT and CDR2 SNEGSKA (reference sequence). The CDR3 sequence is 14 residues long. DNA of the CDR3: TGCAGTGCTAGATCCGGACAGGCAGACTATGGCTACACCTTC. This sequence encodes CSARSGQADYGYTF.

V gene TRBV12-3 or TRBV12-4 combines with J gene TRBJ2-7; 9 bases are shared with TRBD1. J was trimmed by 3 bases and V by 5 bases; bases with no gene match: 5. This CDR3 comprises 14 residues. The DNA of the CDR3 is TGTGCCAGCAGTCGGGCGGGACAGGGCTACGAGCAGTACTTC. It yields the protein CASSRAGQGYEQYF.

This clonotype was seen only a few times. The CDR3 is CASSWSSGRTGDTQYF. The CDR3, as DNA: TGTGCCAGCAGCTGGTCTAGCGGACGCACGGGGGATACGCAGTATTTT. The chain joins TRBV11-2 to TRBJ2-3; TRBD2 aligns across 7 bases. Germline CDR1 and CDR2: SGHAT and FQNNGV. The CDR3 runs to 16 residues. J lost 6 bases, V lost 4 bases, and 13 bases had no gene match.

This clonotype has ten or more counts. CDR3 amino acids: CASSTGQVNSPLHF. CDR3 nucleotide sequence: TGTGCCAGCAGCACGGGACAGGTTAATTCACCCCTCCACTTT. The V and J genes are TRBV6-1 and TRBJ1-6, with 8 bases fitting TRBD1. CDR1 and CDR2 from the germline V gene are MNHNS and SASEGT. Losses at the gene ends were 6 bases for V and 6 bases for J; bases not matched to a gene: 4. The CDR3 has 14 residues.

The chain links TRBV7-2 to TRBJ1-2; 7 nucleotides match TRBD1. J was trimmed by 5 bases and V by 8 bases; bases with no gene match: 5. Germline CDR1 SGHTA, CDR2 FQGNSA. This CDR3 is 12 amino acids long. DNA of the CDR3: TGTGCCAGCGGTGAACAGGGGTATGGCTACACCTTC. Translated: CASGEQGYGYTF.

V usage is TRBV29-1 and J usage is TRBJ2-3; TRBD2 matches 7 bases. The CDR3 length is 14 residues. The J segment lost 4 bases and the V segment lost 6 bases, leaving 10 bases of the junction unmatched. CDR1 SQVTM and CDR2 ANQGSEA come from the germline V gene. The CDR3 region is CSVTVGGEADTQYF. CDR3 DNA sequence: TGCAGCGTCACAGTGGGGGGGGAGGCAGATACGCAGTATTTT.

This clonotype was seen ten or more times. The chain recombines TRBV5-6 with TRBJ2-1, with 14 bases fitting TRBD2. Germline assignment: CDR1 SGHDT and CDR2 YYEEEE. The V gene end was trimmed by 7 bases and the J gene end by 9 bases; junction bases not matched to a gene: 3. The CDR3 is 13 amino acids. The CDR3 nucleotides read TGTGCCAGCGGACTAGCGGGAGGAGGTGAGCAGTTCTTC. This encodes CASGLAGGGEQFF.

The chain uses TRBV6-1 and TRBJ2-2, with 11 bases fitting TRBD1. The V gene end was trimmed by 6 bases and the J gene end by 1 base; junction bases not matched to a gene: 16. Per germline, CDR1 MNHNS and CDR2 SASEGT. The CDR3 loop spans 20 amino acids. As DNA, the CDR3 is TGTGCCAGCAGAGATTTGGGACAGGGGGTTTTTTTCCTGAACACCGGGGAGCTGTTTTTT. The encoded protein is CASRDLGQGVFFLNTGELFF.

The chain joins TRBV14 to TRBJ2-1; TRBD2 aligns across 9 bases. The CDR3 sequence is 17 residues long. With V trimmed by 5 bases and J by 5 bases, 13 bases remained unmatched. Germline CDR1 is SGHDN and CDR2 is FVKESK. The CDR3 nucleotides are TGTGCCAGCAGCGAGTTCCACGGGACTAGCATCAACAATGAGCAGTTCTTC. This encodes CASSEFHGTSINNEQFF.

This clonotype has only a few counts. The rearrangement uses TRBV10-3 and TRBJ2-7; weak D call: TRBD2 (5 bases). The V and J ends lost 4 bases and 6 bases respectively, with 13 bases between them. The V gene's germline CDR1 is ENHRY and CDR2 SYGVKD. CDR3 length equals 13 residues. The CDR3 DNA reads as TGTGCCATCAGTGTGTCCCCGGGGAGCGAGCAGTACTTC. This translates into CAISVSPGSEQYF.

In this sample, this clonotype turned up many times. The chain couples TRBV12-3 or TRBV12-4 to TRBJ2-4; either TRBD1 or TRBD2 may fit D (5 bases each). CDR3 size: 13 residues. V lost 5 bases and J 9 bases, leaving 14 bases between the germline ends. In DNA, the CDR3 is TGTGCCAGCAGTCCCCCCGGGGCAGCCATTCAGTACTTC. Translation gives CASSPPGAAIQYF.

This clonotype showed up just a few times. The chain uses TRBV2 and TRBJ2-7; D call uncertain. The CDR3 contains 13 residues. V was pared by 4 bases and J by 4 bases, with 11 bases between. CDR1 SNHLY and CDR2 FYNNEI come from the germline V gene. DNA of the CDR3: TGTGCCAGCAGTGTGGGATACGGTTACGAGCAGTACTTC. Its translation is CASSVGYGYEQYF.

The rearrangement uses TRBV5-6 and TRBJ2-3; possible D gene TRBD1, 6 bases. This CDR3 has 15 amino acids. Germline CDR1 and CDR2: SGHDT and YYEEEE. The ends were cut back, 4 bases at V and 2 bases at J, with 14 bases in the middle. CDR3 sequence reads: CASSIQGRFTDTQYF. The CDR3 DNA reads TGTGCCAGCAGCATACAGGGACGGTTCACAGATACGCAGTATTTT.

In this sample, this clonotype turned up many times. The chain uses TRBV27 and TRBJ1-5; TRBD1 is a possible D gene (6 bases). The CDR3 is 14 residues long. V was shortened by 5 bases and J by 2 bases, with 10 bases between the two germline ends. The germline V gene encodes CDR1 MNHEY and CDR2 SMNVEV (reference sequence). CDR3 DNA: TGTGCCAGCAGTGCCGCAGGGGGCAATCAGCCCCAGCATTTT. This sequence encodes CASSAAGGNQPQHF.

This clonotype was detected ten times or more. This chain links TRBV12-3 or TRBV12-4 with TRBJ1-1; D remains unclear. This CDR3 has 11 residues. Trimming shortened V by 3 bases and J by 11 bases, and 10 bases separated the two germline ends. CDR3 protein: CASSLGGKAFF. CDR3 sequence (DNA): TGTGCCAGCAGTTTGGGCGGCAAGGCTTTCTTT.

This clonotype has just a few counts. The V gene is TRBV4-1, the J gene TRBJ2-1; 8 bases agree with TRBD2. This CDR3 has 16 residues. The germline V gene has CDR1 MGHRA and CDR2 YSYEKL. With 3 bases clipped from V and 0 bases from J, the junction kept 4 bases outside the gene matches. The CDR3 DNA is TGCGCCAGCAGCCACCCCGGGAGGGCCTCCTACAATGAGCAGTTCTTC. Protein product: CASSHPGRASYNEQFF.

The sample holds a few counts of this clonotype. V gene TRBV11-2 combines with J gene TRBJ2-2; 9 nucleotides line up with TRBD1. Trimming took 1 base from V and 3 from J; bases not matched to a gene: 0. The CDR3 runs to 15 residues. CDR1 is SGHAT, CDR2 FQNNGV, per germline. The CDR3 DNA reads TGTGCCAGCAGCTTAGGGACAGGGGACACCGGGGAGCTGTTTTTT. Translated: CASSLGTGDTGELFF.

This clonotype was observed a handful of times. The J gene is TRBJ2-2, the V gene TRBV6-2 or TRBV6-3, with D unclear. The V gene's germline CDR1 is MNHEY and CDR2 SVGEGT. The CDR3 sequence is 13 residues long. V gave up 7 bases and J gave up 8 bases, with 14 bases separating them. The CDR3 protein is CASNRGFEGELFF. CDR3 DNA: TGTGCCAGCAATCGAGGTTTCGAGGGGGAGCTGTTTTTT.

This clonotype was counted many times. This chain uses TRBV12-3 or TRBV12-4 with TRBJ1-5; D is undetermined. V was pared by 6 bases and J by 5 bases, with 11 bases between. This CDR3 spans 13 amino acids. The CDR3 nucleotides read TGTGCCAGCAGCTTGCTAGGCGATCAGCCCCAGCATTTT. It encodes CASSLLGDQPQHF.

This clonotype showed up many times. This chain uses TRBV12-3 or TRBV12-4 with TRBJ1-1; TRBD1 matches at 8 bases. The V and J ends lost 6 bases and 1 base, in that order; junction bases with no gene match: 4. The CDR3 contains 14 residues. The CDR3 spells CASSQQGGNTEAFF. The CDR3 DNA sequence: TGTGCCAGCAGCCAACAGGGGGGGAACACTGAAGCTTTCTTT.

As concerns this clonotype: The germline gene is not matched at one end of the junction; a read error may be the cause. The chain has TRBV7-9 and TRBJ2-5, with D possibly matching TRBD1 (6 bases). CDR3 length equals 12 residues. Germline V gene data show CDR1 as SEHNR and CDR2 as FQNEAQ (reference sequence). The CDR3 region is CASSLGRDILHF. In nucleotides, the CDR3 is TGTGCCAGCAGTTTAGGCCGGGACATTCTACACTTC.

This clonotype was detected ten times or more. CDR3 residues: CASSQVSNTEAFF. The DNA of the CDR3 is TGTGCCAGCAGCCAAGTCAGCAACACTGAAGCTTTCTTT. The chain couples TRBV3-1 to TRBJ1-1; D remains unclear. Trimming pared 1 base from V and 2 bases from J, leaving 5 bases between. This CDR3 region has 13 residues. From germline, CDR1 is LGHDT and CDR2 YNNKEL (reference sequence).